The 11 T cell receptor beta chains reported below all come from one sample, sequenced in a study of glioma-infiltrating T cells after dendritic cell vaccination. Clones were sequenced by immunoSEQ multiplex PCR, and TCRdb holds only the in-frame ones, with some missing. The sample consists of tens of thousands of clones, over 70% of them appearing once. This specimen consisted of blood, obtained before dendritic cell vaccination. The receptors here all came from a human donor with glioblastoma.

In nucleotides, the CDR3 is TGTGCCAGCACCAGGGGGCCCTCCTACAATGAGCAGTTCTTC. Translating it yields CASTRGPSYNEQFF. This chain links TRBV5-6 with TRBJ2-1; 8 bases map to TRBD1. Germline V lookup: CDR1 SGHDT, CDR2 YYEEEE. The CDR3 totals 14 residues. V lost 6 bases and J lost 0; bases outside the gene matches: 2.

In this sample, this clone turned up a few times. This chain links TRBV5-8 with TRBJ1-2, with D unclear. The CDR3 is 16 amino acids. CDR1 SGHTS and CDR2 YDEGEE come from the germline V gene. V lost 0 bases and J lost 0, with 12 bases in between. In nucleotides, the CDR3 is TGTGCCAGCAGCTTGGTTTTCCGAGTACCTAACTATGGCTACACCTTC. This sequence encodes CASSLVFRVPNYGYTF.

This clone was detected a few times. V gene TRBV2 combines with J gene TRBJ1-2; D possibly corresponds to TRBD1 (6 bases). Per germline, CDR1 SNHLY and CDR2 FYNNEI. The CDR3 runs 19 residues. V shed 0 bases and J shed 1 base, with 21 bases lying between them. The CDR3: CASSEARIQGRTFNYGYTF. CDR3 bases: TGTGCCAGCAGTGAAGCTCGCATACAGGGTAGGACCTTTAACTATGGCTACACCTTC.

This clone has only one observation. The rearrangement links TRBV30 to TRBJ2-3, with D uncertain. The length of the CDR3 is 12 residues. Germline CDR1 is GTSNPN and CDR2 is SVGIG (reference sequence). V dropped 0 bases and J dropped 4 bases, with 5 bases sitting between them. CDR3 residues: CAWSVIADTQYF. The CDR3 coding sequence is TGTGCCTGGAGTGTCATTGCAGATACGCAGTATTTT.

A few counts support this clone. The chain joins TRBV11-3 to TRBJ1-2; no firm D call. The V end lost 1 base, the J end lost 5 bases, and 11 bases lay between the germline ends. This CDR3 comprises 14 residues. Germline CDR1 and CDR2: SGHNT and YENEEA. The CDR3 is CASSLGLAGYGYTF. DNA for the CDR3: TGTGCCAGCAGCTTAGGACTGGCCGGTTATGGCTACACCTTC.

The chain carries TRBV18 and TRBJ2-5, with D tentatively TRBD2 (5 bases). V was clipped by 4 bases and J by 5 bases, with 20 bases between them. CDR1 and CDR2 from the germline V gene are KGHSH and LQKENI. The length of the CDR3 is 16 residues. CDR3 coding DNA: TGTGCCAGCTCACAATCCTGGACCCCAACGGGGGAGACCCAGTACTTC. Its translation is CASSQSWTPTGETQYF.

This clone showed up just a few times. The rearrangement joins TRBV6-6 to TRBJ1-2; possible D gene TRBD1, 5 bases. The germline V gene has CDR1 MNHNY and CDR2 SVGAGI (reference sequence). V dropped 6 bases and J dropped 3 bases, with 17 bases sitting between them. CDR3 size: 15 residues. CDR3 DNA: TGTGCCAGCAGAAAAACGGGGGGGTTTGACTATGGCTACACCTTC. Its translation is CASRKTGGFDYGYTF.

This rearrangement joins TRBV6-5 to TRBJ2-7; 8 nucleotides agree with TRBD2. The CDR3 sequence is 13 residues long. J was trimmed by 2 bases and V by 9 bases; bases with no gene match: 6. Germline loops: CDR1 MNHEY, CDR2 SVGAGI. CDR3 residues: CARKERETYEQYV. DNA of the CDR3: TGTGCCAGGAAAGAGCGGGAGACCTACGAGCAGTACGTC.

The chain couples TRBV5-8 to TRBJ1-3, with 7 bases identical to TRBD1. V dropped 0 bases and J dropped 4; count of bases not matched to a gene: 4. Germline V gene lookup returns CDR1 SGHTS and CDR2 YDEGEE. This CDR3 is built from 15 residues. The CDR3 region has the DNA TGTGCCAGCAGCTTGGAGGGGGCAAGAGGAAACACCATATATTTT. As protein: CASSLEGARGNTIYF.

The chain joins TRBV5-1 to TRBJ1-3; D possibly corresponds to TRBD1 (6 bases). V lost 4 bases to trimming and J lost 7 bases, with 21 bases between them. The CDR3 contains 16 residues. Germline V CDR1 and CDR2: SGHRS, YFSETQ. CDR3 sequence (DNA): TGCGCCAGCAGCCCCGGTGGGGGGGCGAAGGAGAACACCATATATTTT. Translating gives CASSPGGGAKENTIYF.

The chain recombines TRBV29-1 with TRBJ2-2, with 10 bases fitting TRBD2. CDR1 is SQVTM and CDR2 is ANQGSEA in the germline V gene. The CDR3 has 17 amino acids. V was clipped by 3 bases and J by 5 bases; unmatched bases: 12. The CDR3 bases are TGCAGCGTTGACCTTGGGGCTAGCGGGAGAGGGACCGGGGAGCTGTTTTTT. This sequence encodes CSVDLGASGRGTGELFF.